This T cell receptor (beta chain) was captured by sequencing in a study of T cell repertoires in cytomegalovirus infection. General study results and limits: There were HLA-C-restricted CMV-specific TCR beta clonotypes dominating the ex vivo response.

Germline V CDR1 and CDR2: LNHDA, SQIVND (reference sequence). The CDR3 has 13 amino acids. V gave up 3 bases and J gave up 2 bases, with 7 bases separating them. This clonotype came up a few times. The antigen is unknown. Via MiXCR, TCRdb re-called the reads, giving one row per CDR3 protein. Found here are around 740,000 distinct CDR3 sequences, roughly 36% of them singletons; the top ten hold 2.5% to 3%. The sequencing sample was made of PBMCs. This chain connects TRBV19 to TRBJ1-2, with D possibly being TRBD1 (5 bases). This receptor was taken from a human donor in good health (CMV status not recorded). Some clones in this sample may be carry-over from other donors' samples. The CDR3 is CASSMDKNYGYTF. The CDR3, as DNA: TGTGCCAGTAGTATGGACAAAAACTATGGCTACACCTTC.